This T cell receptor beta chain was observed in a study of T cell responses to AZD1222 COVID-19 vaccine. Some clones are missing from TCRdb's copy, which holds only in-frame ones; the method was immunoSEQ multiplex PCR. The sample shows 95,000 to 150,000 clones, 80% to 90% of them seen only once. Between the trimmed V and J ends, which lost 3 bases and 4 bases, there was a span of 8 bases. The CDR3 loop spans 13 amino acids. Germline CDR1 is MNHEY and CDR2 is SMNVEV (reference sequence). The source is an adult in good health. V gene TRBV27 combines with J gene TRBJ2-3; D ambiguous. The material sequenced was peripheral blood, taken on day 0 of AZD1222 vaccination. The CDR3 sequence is CASSLHQADTQYF. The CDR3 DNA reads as TGTGCCAGCAGTTTGCATCAGGCAGATACGCAGTATTTT.